This T cell receptor (beta chain) was found in a study of blood T cell repertoires in COVID-19. Across the study: From T cells, B-cell-depleted T cells, or PBMCs came the material, which was cDNA or gDNA.

In the authors' workflow: Amplification of reference gene primers provided the estimated nucleated cell counts. This table comes from immunoSEQ multiplex PCR, and its TCRdb copy is limited to in-frame clones, with some not included. Clone size and the V and J calls come from that table; the DNA yielded D and trimming. Here the sample spans 60,000 to 85,000 clones, around 87% being singletons. Sequences were obtained from peripheral blood. This TCR was recovered from a woman at least 80 years old with active or convalescent COVID-19.

CDR3 nucleotide sequence: TGTGCCAGTAGTCCCGGCCACAGCTCCTATAATTCACCCCTCCACTTT. This translates into CASSPGHSSYNSPLHF. V usage is TRBV19 and J usage is TRBJ1-6; D gene uncertain. Trimming cost V 5 bases and J 0 bases, with 11 bases left between them. The CDR3 is 16 residues long. In germline, CDR1 is LNHDA, CDR2 SQIVND (reference sequence).